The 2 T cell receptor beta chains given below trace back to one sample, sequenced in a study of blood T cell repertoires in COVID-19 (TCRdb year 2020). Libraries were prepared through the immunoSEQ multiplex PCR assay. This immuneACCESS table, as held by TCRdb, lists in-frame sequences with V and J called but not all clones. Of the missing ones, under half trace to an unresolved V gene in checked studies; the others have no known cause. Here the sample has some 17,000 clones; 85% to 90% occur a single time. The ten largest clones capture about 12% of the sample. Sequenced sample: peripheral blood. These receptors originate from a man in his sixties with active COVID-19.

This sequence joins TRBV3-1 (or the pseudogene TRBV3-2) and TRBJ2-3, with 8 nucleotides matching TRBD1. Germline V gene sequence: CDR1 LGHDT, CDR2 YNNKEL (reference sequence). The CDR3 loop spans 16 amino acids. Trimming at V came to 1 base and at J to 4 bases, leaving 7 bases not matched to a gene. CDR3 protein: CASSQGQGARADTQYF. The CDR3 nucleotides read TGTGCCAGCAGCCAAGGGCAGGGGGCGCGCGCAGATACGCAGTATTTT.

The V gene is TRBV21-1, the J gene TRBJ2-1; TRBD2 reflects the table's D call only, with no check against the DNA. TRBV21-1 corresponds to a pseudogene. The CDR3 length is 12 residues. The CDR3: CASQNSVNEQFF. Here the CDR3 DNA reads TGTGCCAGCCAAAATAGTGTTAATGAGCAGTTCTTC.